This T cell receptor beta chain was found in a study of blood T cell repertoires in COVID-19. Looking at the study overall: Both acute and convalescent COVID-19 samples were obtained from the United States, Italy and Spain. Sample material is recorded as cDNA or gDNA derived from T cells, B-cell-depleted T cells, or PBMCs.

Trimming shortened V by 4 bases and J by 0 bases, and 11 bases separated the two germline ends. The CDR3 has 14 amino acids. CDR1 SGHKS and CDR2 YYEKEE come from the germline V gene (reference sequence). Those enrolled, adults aged about 18 to 95 years, came from 20 to 25 US areas. Original analysis: Reference gene primer amplification gave nucleated cell count estimates. The method was immunoSEQ multiplex PCR; TCRdb's version includes in-frame clones alone and lacks a portion of them. The V and J calls and the clone size are those of that table, but D and trimming were determined from the DNA. This sample yields about 240,000 clones, of which about nine tenths are seen a single time; 2.5% to 3% belongs to the top ten.

The chain links TRBV5-5 to TRBJ2-7; no clear D. This TCR derives from a woman aged 30 to 39 with acute COVID-19. Material: PBMCs or T cells enriched from blood (not recorded which). CDR3 in amino acids: CASSPATYSYEQYF. Here the CDR3 DNA reads TGTGCCAGCAGCCCGGCGACATACTCCTACGAGCAGTACTTC.